Each of the 28 T cell receptor beta chains below was sequenced from the same sample in a study of regulatory T cells in long-lasting Graves disease listed by TCRdb under 2021. In the paper's terms, the time point label means: newly diagnosed GD, antithyroid drugs for less than 3 months. RNA was extracted from PBMCs in TRIzol for both TCR sequencing and RNA sequencing. Library method: multiplex PCR. For sequencing, an Illumina HiSeq 4000 was employed. To build TCR beta libraries, CDR3 regions were amplified by Arm-PCR using iRepertoire HTBI primers. The public reads were run again by TCRdb, first through fastp at Q25 and then through MiXCR, and only productive beta chains were kept. One record per CDR3 amino acid sequence lists the most common genes and DNA. For this sample there are roughly 610,000 distinct CDR3 sequences; approximately 15% appear just once. In total, the top ten clones hold 15% to 20% of the sample.

These data were likewise used in another study, on T cells in Graves' hyperthyroidism and ophthalmopathy.

Sample: peripheral blood mononuclear cells (PBMCs), taken at new diagnosis, from a patient treated with antithyroid drugs. The receptors shown here come from a woman aged 25 to 45 with Graves disease. Donor details come from another sample of the same person, matched by shared clones.

The V call is TRBV18, the J call TRBJ2-1, with D possibly being TRBD2 (6 bases). V gave up 5 bases and J gave up 5 bases, with 16 bases separating them. CDR3 length: 15 residues. Germline V gene lookup returns CDR1 KGHSH and CDR2 LQKENI. The CDR3 sequence: CASSERRVANNEQFF. In nucleotides, the CDR3 is TGTGCCAGCTCAGAACGGAGGGTGGCCAACAATGAGCAGTTCTTC.

The V call is TRBV25-1, the J call TRBJ1-4, with no clear D. The CDR3 loop spans 17 amino acids. V lost 2 bases and J 6 bases, leaving 19 bases between the germline ends. CDR1 and CDR2 from the germline V gene are MGHDK and SYGVNS. DNA for the CDR3: TGTGCCAGCAGTGAACCTGAAGTTGGACTGGGCTATGAAAAACTGTTTTTT. The encoded protein is CASSEPEVGLGYEKLFF.

The gene calls are TRBV5-8 and TRBJ2-5; D possibly uses TRBD1 or TRBD2 (5 bases each). This CDR3 comprises 17 residues. The germline gives CDR1 SGHTS, CDR2 YDEGEE. V lost 2 bases and J lost 2, with 19 bases in between. This chain's CDR3 is CASSFGAGEGRQETQYF. In DNA form, the CDR3 reads TGTGCCAGCAGCTTTGGGGCCGGCGAGGGGCGGCAAGAGACCCAGTACTTC.

This clonotype appeared many times. The chain employs TRBV7-9 and TRBJ2-6; 9 nucleotides line up with TRBD2. The CDR3 has 19 amino acids. V trimming: 5 bases; J trimming: 1 base; junction bases outside the gene matches: 12. Germline V gene data show CDR1 as SEHNR and CDR2 as FQNEAQ (reference sequence). The CDR3 DNA follows: TGTGCCAGCAGCGTAAGAGCGGGAGGCACTCTTTCTGGGGCCAACGTCCTGACTTTC. Amino acid sequence: CASSVRAGGTLSGANVLTF.

There are many counts of this clonotype. This chain links TRBV20-1 with TRBJ1-1, with 10 bases matching TRBD1. Per germline, CDR1 DFQATT and CDR2 SNEGSKA (reference sequence). The CDR3 contains 14 residues. The V gene end was trimmed by 6 bases and the J gene end by 2 bases; junction bases not matched to a gene: 6. CDR3 sequence reads: CSARTGGPNTEAFF. CDR3 nucleotide sequence: TGCAGTGCACGGACAGGGGGTCCAAACACTGAAGCTTTCTTT.

This rearrangement joins TRBV19 to TRBJ2-1; 9 bases align to TRBD1. Germline trimming cut 7 bases from V and 6 bases from J; bases unmatched to any gene: 7. CDR1 and CDR2 from the germline V gene are LNHDA and SQIVND (reference sequence). This CDR3 has 14 amino acids. Here the CDR3 reads CASNSGQGSNEQFF. The DNA of the CDR3 is TGTGCCAGTAATTCCGGACAGGGGAGCAATGAGCAGTTCTTC.

This chain's CDR3 is CASSVVASPYEQFF. The CDR3 DNA follows: TGTGCCAGCAGCGTAGTGGCTAGTCCTTATGAGCAGTTCTTC. The rearrangement links TRBV9 to TRBJ2-1; D gene uncertain. Trimming cost V 0 bases and J 8 bases, with 12 bases left between them. This CDR3 has 14 residues. CDR1 and CDR2 (germline): SGDLS, YYNGEE.

This clonotype was detected a few times. This chain connects TRBV28 to TRBJ1-2, with D possibly TRBD1 on 6 matching bases. In germline, CDR1 is MDHEN, CDR2 SYDVKM. The V end was cut by 6 bases, the J end by 2 bases, with 13 bases between. The CDR3 is made up of 14 amino acids. The CDR3: CASSPGGANYGYTF. Here the CDR3 DNA reads TGTGCCAGCAGCCCCGGGGGGGCGAACTATGGCTACACCTTC.

The chain is built from TRBV20-1 and TRBJ2-7, with D perhaps given as TRBD1 or TRBD2 (5 bases each). Germline assignment: CDR1 DFQATT and CDR2 SNEGSKA (reference sequence). Trimming took 3 bases from V and 2 from J, leaving 11 bases between them. CDR3 length equals 13 residues. Here the CDR3 DNA reads TGCAGTGCTAGGTCCGGGACCGCCTACGAGCAGTACTTC. Translation: CSARSGTAYEQYF.

About this clonotype itself: One junction end disagrees with the germline gene, perhaps due to a read error. The rearrangement joins TRBV30 to TRBJ2-7, with D hard to call. Germline V lookup: CDR1 GTSNPN, CDR2 SVGIG (reference sequence). The length of the CDR3 is 11 residues. The CDR3 is CACWRSDGVDF. The CDR3 DNA is TGTGCCTGTTGGCGGTCGGACGGAGTTGACTTC.

This clonotype was detected only a few times. The V and J genes are TRBV19 and TRBJ2-6; D not certain. The germline V gene has CDR1 LNHDA and CDR2 SQIVND (reference sequence). This CDR3 is 14 amino acids long. V shed 7 bases and J shed 0 bases, with 7 bases lying between them. The CDR3 region has the DNA TGTGCCAGTATAGACCACTCTGGGGCCAACGTCCTGACTTTC. Translation: CASIDHSGANVLTF.

The genes are TRBV6-1 and TRBJ1-1, with TRBD1 as a possible D gene (5 bases). There are 15 residues in the CDR3. V gave up 4 bases and J gave up 4 bases, with 16 bases separating them. Germline-derived CDR1 and CDR2 are MNHNS and SASEGT. For the CDR3, the DNA is TGTGCCAGCAGTGTATCGACAGTTTTTGCCACTGAAGCTTTCTTT. As protein: CASSVSTVFATEAFF.

This clonotype occurred many times. The J gene is TRBJ2-1, the V gene TRBV19; D might be TRBD1 or TRBD2, each matching 6 bases. Germline V gives CDR1 LNHDA, CDR2 SQIVND (reference sequence). With 4 bases removed from V and 2 bases from J, the gap between germline ends came to 18 bases. This CDR3 has 17 residues. The CDR3 here is CASSTPWGRETYNEQFF. The DNA of the CDR3 is TGTGCCAGTAGTACGCCTTGGGGGCGGGAAACCTACAATGAGCAGTTCTTC.

This clonotype was recorded a few times. The V gene is TRBV25-1, the J gene TRBJ2-2, with D possibly TRBD1 on 6 matching bases. The V gene's germline CDR1 is MGHDK and CDR2 SYGVNS. CDR3 length: 15 amino acids. Trimming took off 1 base at V and 4 bases at J, with 10 bases between the two ends. The CDR3 nucleotides are TGTGCCAGCAGTGAATCGGTAGGGGGCACCGGGGAGCTGTTTTTT. It specifies CASSESVGGTGELFF.

This clonotype was seen only a few times. V usage is TRBV29-1 and J usage is TRBJ1-1; a weak D match, TRBD1 (5 bases). The germline CDR1 and CDR2 sequences are SQVTM and ANQGSEA. CDR3 length: 13 residues. Trimming left V 7 bases short and J 4 bases short, with 16 bases between. CDR3 nucleotide sequence: TGCAGCGGTGGCCTTTGGGACTCCACTGAAGCTTTCTTT. Translated, it gives CSGGLWDSTEAFF.

This clonotype was counted at least ten times. V is TRBV7-8 and J is TRBJ2-7; a possible D gene is TRBD2 (5 bases). Germline V CDR1 and CDR2: SGHVS, FQNEAQ. The CDR3 runs to 15 residues. Between the trimmed V and J ends, which lost 5 bases and 0 bases, there was a span of 14 bases. The CDR3 sequence is CASSERSDYSYEQYF. The CDR3 region has the DNA TGTGCCAGCAGCGAGAGGAGCGACTACTCCTACGAGCAGTACTTC.

This clonotype was recorded at least ten times. V is TRBV5-8 and J is TRBJ2-7; TRBD2 matches at 13 bases. Germline CDR1 is SGHTS and CDR2 is YDEGEE. The V and J ends lost 3 bases and 0 bases, in that order; junction bases with no gene match: 3. This CDR3 has 16 amino acids. CDR3 protein: CASSSRTSGSSYEQYF. CDR3 in DNA: TGTGCCAGCAGCTCGAGGACTAGCGGGAGCTCCTACGAGCAGTACTTC.

This clonotype showed up just a few times. This chain uses TRBV7-9 with TRBJ2-5, with TRBD2 matching 13 bases. The CDR3 contains 17 residues. Germline V gives CDR1 SEHNR, CDR2 FQNEAQ (reference sequence). V shed 3 bases and J 5 bases; nucleotides not matched to a gene: 9. The CDR3 DNA reads TGTGCCAGCAGCTTGGGACTAGCGGGACGGTCGGGTGAGACCCAGTACTTC. Amino acid sequence: CASSLGLAGRSGETQYF.

Only a few counts were recorded for this clonotype. The chain uses TRBV2 and TRBJ2-4, with D unresolved. Per the germline V gene, CDR1 is SNHLY and CDR2 is FYNNEI. The germline V and J ends were trimmed by 7 bases and 0 bases, with 13 bases remaining between them. The CDR3 loop spans 15 amino acids. The CDR3 bases are TGTGCCAGCACTGGATTGGAAGGAGCCAAAAACATTCAGTACTTC. The encoded protein is CASTGLEGAKNIQYF.

The chain combines TRBV7-3 with TRBJ2-4, with D perhaps assigned TRBD1 or TRBD2 (7 bases each). The V end lost 1 base, the J end lost 15 bases, and 19 bases lay between the germline ends. CDR3 length: 14 amino acids. Germline V gene sequence: CDR1 SGHTA, CDR2 FQGTGA. CDR3 DNA: TGTGCCAGCAGCTTAAATAGGGGGGGACAGCCCCTGTACTTC. Its protein product is CASSLNRGGQPLYF.

V and J are TRBV20-1 and TRBJ2-7; maybe TRBD2 (6 bases). V was clipped by 1 base and J by 7 bases, with 17 bases between them. CDR1 is DFQATT, CDR2 SNEGSKA, per germline (reference sequence). This CDR3 contains 14 residues. The CDR3, as DNA: TGCAGTGCTAGAGGGCGGGACCTCAGACGGGAGCAGTACTTC. Protein sequence: CSARGRDLRREQYF.

This clonotype turned up a few times. This rearrangement joins TRBV4-1 to TRBJ1-5; 7 bases map to TRBD1. The V and J ends lost 1 base and 8 bases, in that order; junction bases with no gene match: 11. The V gene's germline CDR1 is MGHRA and CDR2 YSYEKL. This CDR3 contains 16 residues. Here the CDR3 DNA reads TGCGCCAGCAGCCAAGTGGGGCAGGGGGATTTGAAGCCCCAGCATTTT. It yields the protein CASSQVGQGDLKPQHF.

This clonotype was counted many times. The chain is built from TRBV6-1 and TRBJ2-3, with 7 positions matching TRBD1. The V gene end was trimmed by 4 bases and the J gene end by 2 bases; junction bases not matched to a gene: 6. Germline V gene lookup returns CDR1 MNHNS and CDR2 SASEGT. The CDR3 loop spans 15 amino acids. CDR3 loop: CASSAQGVLTDTQYF. The CDR3 DNA reads as TGTGCCAGCAGTGCCCAGGGGGTACTCACAGATACGCAGTATTTT.

This clonotype was observed a handful of times. The J gene is TRBJ2-1, the V gene TRBV6-1; D unclear. Germline V gene data show CDR1 as MNHNS and CDR2 as SASEGT. The V gene lost 6 bases and the J gene lost 2 bases, with 5 bases spanning the gap. This CDR3 has 12 amino acids. The chain's CDR3 is CASSNAYNEQFF. The CDR3 DNA sequence: TGTGCCAGCAGCAACGCCTACAATGAGCAGTTCTTC.

This clonotype was seen ten or more times. The J gene is TRBJ2-2, the V gene TRBV28; TRBD2 is a possible D gene (6 bases). This CDR3 has 16 amino acids. Between the trimmed V and J ends, which lost 4 bases and 1 base, there was a span of 13 bases. The germline V gene encodes CDR1 MDHEN and CDR2 SYDVKM. The CDR3: CASSSSGTQNTGELFF. CDR3 in DNA: TGTGCCAGCAGTTCCTCAGGGACTCAGAACACCGGGGAGCTGTTTTTT.

At least ten counts were recorded for this clonotype. This rearrangement joins TRBV12-3 or TRBV12-4 to TRBJ1-1; TRBD1 aligns across 10 bases. Losses at the gene ends were 5 bases for V and 10 bases for J; bases not matched to a gene: 4. The CDR3 contains 12 residues. CDR3 loop: CASSPTGGLAFF. DNA for the CDR3: TGTGCCAGCAGTCCGACAGGGGGCTTAGCTTTCTTT.

This clonotype has ten or more counts. This chain links TRBV29-1 with TRBJ2-3, with 9 bases identical to TRBD2. From germline, CDR1 is SQVTM and CDR2 ANQGSEA. This CDR3 region has 12 residues. V was clipped by 7 bases and J by 6 bases; unmatched bases: 5. In nucleotides, the CDR3 is TGCAGCGGGAAGCGGGGGGAGGATACGCAGTATTTT. Protein product: CSGKRGEDTQYF.

This clonotype turned up a few times. This chain connects TRBV5-6 to TRBJ1-4; no clear D gene. Germline CDR1 and CDR2: SGHDT and YYEEEE. Trimming stripped 5 bases from V and 5 bases from J, with 16 bases between. There are 15 residues in the CDR3. CDR3 sequence reads: CASREKGSYNEKLFF. The CDR3 DNA sequence: TGTGCCAGCAGGGAGAAGGGCAGTTACAATGAAAAACTGTTTTTT.